Below, one TCR beta chain is given with its context. This entry comes from a study of PD-L1 blockade in urothelial cancer. TCRdb's copy holds only in-frame clones and misses some; the assay was immunoSEQ multiplex PCR. Among roughly 43,000 clones, approximately 80% were seen once, and the ten largest hold 15% to 20%. Time point in this sample: pretreatment peripheral blood. The specimen comprised PBMCs, sampled around atezolizumab (anti-PD-L1) treatment. The TCR originated in a man aged 55 to 70 with urothelial cancer.

The CDR3 DNA is TGTGCCAGCAGCTGGGACAGGGGTCCGGATACGCAGTATTTT. Amino acids: CASSWDRGPDTQYF. This sequence joins TRBV7-9 and TRBJ2-3; TRBD1 matches 10 bases. This CDR3 comprises 14 residues. V lost 4 bases, J lost 6 bases, and 4 bases stayed unmatched. CDR1 and CDR2 from the germline V gene are SEHNR and FQNEAQ (reference sequence).